The 17 T cell receptor beta chains below come from one sample, sequenced in a study of Graves' ophthalmopathy and Graves' hyperthyroidism. Amplification of TCR beta CDR3 regions used RNA transcripts. HTBI primers were used in a first-round RT-PCR, which preceded a second-round multiplex PCR. TCRdb itself ran the multiplex PCR reads through MiXCR, one entry per CDR3 protein. The sample lists approximately 500,000 distinct CDR3 sequences, approximately 14% occurring once. Sequenced sample: blood. These TCRs come from a woman in her thirties with Graves' ophthalmopathy.

This clonotype was recorded at least ten times. The V and J genes are TRBV11-2 and TRBJ2-7; D uncertain. Germline assignment: CDR1 SGHAT and CDR2 FQNNGV. The CDR3 consists of 15 residues. Between the trimmed V and J ends, which lost 0 bases and 2 bases, there was a span of 11 bases. The CDR3 protein is CASSLEGVGTYEQYF. CDR3 DNA: TGTGCCAGCAGCTTAGAAGGAGTGGGAACCTACGAGCAGTACTTC.

This clonotype was detected only a few times. The chain recombines TRBV18 with TRBJ1-5; TRBD1 matches at 8 bases. V lost 6 bases and J lost 2; bases outside the gene matches: 6. CDR3 length equals 15 residues. Germline V lookup: CDR1 KGHSH, CDR2 LQKENI. The CDR3 protein is CASSRRGQGNQPQHF. Here the CDR3 DNA reads TGTGCCAGCTCCCGCAGGGGACAGGGCAATCAGCCCCAGCATTTT.

This clonotype has at least ten counts. The gene calls are TRBV15 and TRBJ2-7; 8 bases are a match to TRBD1. The CDR3 sequence is 13 residues long. CDR1 and CDR2 (germline): LNHNV, YYDKDF (reference sequence). Unmatched junction bases numbered 2, after V lost 3 bases and J lost 4 bases. This chain's CDR3 is CATSSHRGYEQYF. CDR3 in DNA: TGTGCCACCAGCAGTCACAGGGGGTACGAGCAGTACTTC. Drawing the rest from reference TRBV15 and TRBJ2-7, the complete variable domain is DAMVIQNPRYQVTQFGKPVTLSCSQTLNHNVMYWYQQKSSQAPKLLFHYYDKDFNNEADTPDNFQSRRPNTSFCFLDIRSPGLGDTAMYLCATSSHRGYEQYFGPGTRLTVT.

The chain employs TRBV20-1 and TRBJ1-5; D gene uncertain. Deletions cut 3 bases from V and 3 bases from J, with 9 bases between. The CDR3 spans 13 residues. Germline V lookup: CDR1 DFQATT, CDR2 SNEGSKA (reference sequence). This chain's CDR3 is CSASGQFNQPQHF. The CDR3 coding sequence is TGCAGTGCTAGCGGCCAGTTCAATCAGCCCCAGCATTTT.

This clonotype was counted ten times or more. J is TRBJ2-2 and V is TRBV19; 9 nucleotides line up with TRBD1. V lost 5 bases, J lost 5 bases, and 9 bases stayed unmatched. The CDR3 has 16 residues. Germline-derived CDR1 and CDR2 are LNHDA and SQIVND (reference sequence). The CDR3 is CASSPSGQGLTGELFF. CDR3 nucleotide sequence: TGTGCCAGTAGTCCCTCGGGACAGGGACTGACCGGGGAGCTGTTTTTT.

The rearrangement links TRBV30 to TRBJ2-3; 14 bases align to TRBD2. J lost 4 bases, V lost 0 bases, and 6 bases had no gene match. Per germline, CDR1 GTSNPN and CDR2 SVGIG (reference sequence). The CDR3 totals 17 residues. CDR3 in amino acids: CAWSVGGLAGAADTQYF. CDR3 nucleotides: TGTGCCTGGAGTGTAGGGGGACTAGCGGGAGCAGCAGATACGCAGTATTTT. The full variable domain, in which reference TRBV30 and TRBJ2-3 provide the parts outside the CDR3, is SQTIHQWPATLVQPVGSPLSLECTVEGTSNPNLYWYRQAAGRGLQLLFYSVGIGQISSEVPQNLSASRPQDRQFILSSKKLLLSDSGFYLCAWSVGGLAGAADTQYFGPGTRLTVL.

This clonotype was seen at least ten times. The V and J genes are TRBV19 and TRBJ1-1; D unresolved. CDR1 and CDR2 from the germline V gene are LNHDA and SQIVND (reference sequence). The CDR3 spans 15 residues. V was shortened by 4 bases and J by 1 base, with 13 bases between the two germline ends. The CDR3 sequence: CASSTHVGGNTEAFF. The CDR3 region has the DNA TGTGCCAGTAGTACCCACGTCGGAGGGAACACTGAAGCTTTCTTT.

The rearrangement joins TRBV30 to TRBJ2-2, with unresolved D. CDR1 and CDR2 (germline): GTSNPN, SVGIG (reference sequence). Between the trimmed V and J ends, which lost 2 bases and 8 bases, there was a span of 12 bases. The CDR3 length is 13 residues. The CDR3: CAWSPPSVGELFF. The CDR3 DNA reads TGTGCCTGGAGTCCCCCAAGTGTTGGGGAGCTGTTTTTT.

This clonotype has at least ten counts. The CDR3 here is CASSEFRGSGNTIYF. CDR3 nucleotides: TGTGCCAGCAGCGAGTTCAGGGGCTCTGGAAACACCATATATTTT. The rearrangement links TRBV2 to TRBJ1-3; D may be TRBD1 (6 bases). Germline CDR1 reads SNHLY; CDR2 reads FYNNEI. Trimming took 6 bases from V and 0 from J, leaving 12 bases between them. The CDR3 totals 15 residues.

This clonotype has at least ten counts. The V and J genes are TRBV18 and TRBJ2-5; 11 bases are a match to TRBD2. This CDR3 has 17 residues. Germline V gene sequence: CDR1 KGHSH, CDR2 LQKENI. The V and J ends lost 0 bases and 5 bases, in that order; junction bases with no gene match: 8. This CDR3 reads CASSPPPSGGFVETQYF. Here the CDR3 DNA reads TGTGCCAGCTCACCACCGCCTAGCGGGGGGTTCGTGGAGACCCAGTACTTC.

There are many counts of this clonotype. The V gene is TRBV7-2, the J gene TRBJ1-2, with D perhaps TRBD1 (6 bases). CDR1 and CDR2 (germline): SGHTA, FQGNSA. The length of the CDR3 is 15 residues. Trimming stripped 4 bases from V and 4 bases from J, with 16 bases between. The CDR3 sequence: CASSSGGGVGYGYTF. CDR3 nucleotides: TGTGCCAGCAGCTCGGGAGGGGGGGTAGGCTATGGCTACACCTTC.

This clonotype was recorded at least ten times. This chain links TRBV6-5 with TRBJ2-2; no firm D call. The CDR3 extends over 16 amino acids. CDR1 MNHEY and CDR2 SVGAGI come from the germline V gene. V lost 2 bases and J 2 bases, leaving 12 bases between the germline ends. CDR3 region: CASSYLPPYNTGELFF. The DNA for the CDR3 is TGTGCCAGCAGTTACCTCCCCCCCTATAACACCGGGGAGCTGTTTTTT.

This clonotype was seen repeatedly, ten times or more. This chain joins TRBV6-1 and TRBJ2-5; D might be TRBD2 (6 bases). Germline loops: CDR1 MNHNS, CDR2 SASEGT. V was clipped by 7 bases and J by 5 bases, with 17 bases between them. CDR3 length: 14 amino acids. Written as DNA, the CDR3 is TGTGCCAGCACCTTCGGCGGGGCGAGGGAGACCCAGTACTTC. Amino acid sequence: CASTFGGARETQYF.

This clonotype was observed many times. The chain is built from TRBV28 and TRBJ1-2, with D maybe TRBD1 (6 bases). Germline V gene lookup returns CDR1 MDHEN and CDR2 SYDVKM. This CDR3 region has 17 residues. Trimming removed 4 bases from V and 6 bases from J, with 24 bases in between. The CDR3 sequence is CASSYSIKSGAEDGYTF. CDR3 DNA: TGTGCCAGCAGTTATAGCATAAAATCGGGGGCTGAGGATGGCTACACCTTC.

This clonotype appeared many times. This chain joins TRBV27 and TRBJ1-5; D is perhaps TRBD1 (5 bases). V was trimmed by 5 bases and J by 0 bases, leaving 17 bases between them. The CDR3 length is 17 residues. Looked up from germline, CDR1 is MNHEY and CDR2 is SMNVEV (reference sequence). CDR3 in DNA: TGTGCCAGCAGTACCCGGGGCAGACTTTATAGCAATCAGCCCCAGCATTTT. Its translation: CASSTRGRLYSNQPQHF.

The sample holds many counts of this clonotype. The chain carries TRBV25-1 and TRBJ1-1; D is unclear. This CDR3 region has 15 residues. The germline V and J ends were trimmed by 1 base and 5 bases, with 14 bases remaining between them. From germline, CDR1 is MGHDK and CDR2 SYGVNS. In nucleotides, the CDR3 is TGTGCCAGCAGTGAATTTGGTGTGGTAGGGACTGAAGCTTTCTTT. Protein: CASSEFGVVGTEAFF.

The V call is TRBV6-2 or TRBV6-3, the J call TRBJ2-7, with TRBD1 identical over 8 bases. Trimming removed 0 bases from V and 2 bases from J; junction bases left unmatched: 6. There are 16 residues in the CDR3. CDR1 and CDR2 from the germline V gene are MNHEY and SVGEGT. The CDR3 sequence is CASSYSSQGATYEQYF. CDR3 nucleotide sequence: TGTGCCAGCAGTTACTCCTCCCAGGGGGCTACCTACGAGCAGTACTTC.